This T cell receptor (beta chain) emerged from a study of blood T cells in healthy people across ages. Broader study findings: Lack of knowledge of donor CMV status possibly confounded expanded clonotype changes. A roughly linear age-dependent decrease characterized TCR beta diversity per million T cells.

Investigators took about 10 milliliters of peripheral blood from every donor. It was with a sample-barcoded 5' primer and a J-beta primer mix that a second PCR of roughly 7 to 12 cycles was run. Each CDR3 protein gets one entry after TCRdb re-called the 5' RACE reads with MiXCR. This table has over a million distinct CDR3 sequences, 45% appearing once. Note on this clonotype: The antigen is unknown.

The sequenced material came from blood. The sequence was obtained from a woman aged 55-75 years in good health.

CDR3 region: CASRALAGAHDTQYF. The CDR3 coding sequence is TGCGCCAGCAGGGCCCTAGCGGGAGCTCACGATACGCAGTATTTT. The J gene is TRBJ2-3, the V gene TRBV5-1; 10 nucleotides align to TRBD2. V lost 5 bases, J lost 6 bases, and 9 bases stayed unmatched. Germline loops: CDR1 SGHRS, CDR2 YFSETQ. The CDR3 extends over 15 amino acids.